The clone carrying this T cell receptor beta chain appeared a single time. What it binds is unknown. Sequencing was performed with immunoSEQ multiplex PCR; in TCRdb, only in-frame clones are kept and a portion is missing. Of some 290,000 clones detected, about 86% appear once; the ten largest clones hold roughly 2.1%. These data come from a study of Ad26.COV2.S vaccination and SARS-CoV-2 variants. About the research overall: Ad26.COV2.S shots went into the muscle once or twice, 56 days apart.

Treatment noted: 15 to 20 received Ad26.COV2.S at low or high dose, single or two shots; about 5 received placebo; per-sample allocation not given. Day 63 following the first vaccine or placebo injection was when the samples were taken. The donor's status was that of an adult aged 18-55 years in Boston. Study results and limitations: Placebo and vaccine recipients had non-spike TCR breadth that was similar.

This CDR3 is built from 12 residues. The germline gives CDR1 GTSNPN, CDR2 SVGIG (reference sequence). The V end was cut by 4 bases, the J end by 3 bases, with 10 bases between. The chain uses TRBV30 and TRBJ2-7, with D hard to call. The specimen comprised peripheral blood, sampled in a trial of Ad26.COV2.S vaccine versus placebo. The clonotype originates from a person between 18 and 65 years old who received the Ad26.COV2.S COVID-19 vaccine or a placebo. This chain's CDR3 is CAWKGSGYEQYF. In DNA form, the CDR3 reads TGTGCCTGGAAAGGTAGTGGCTACGAGCAGTACTTC.